This TCR beta chain is drawn from a study of shared clonotypes between healthy human individuals. V was pared by 0 bases and J by 2 bases, with 8 bases between. Germline V gene lookup returns CDR1 SGDLS and CDR2 YYNGEE. The CDR3 is 15 residues long. Only in-frame clones appear in the TCRdb table, and some are missing; sequencing was by immunoSEQ multiplex PCR. The sample lists 600,000 or so clones; 95% were seen once. To note about this clone: Its specificity is unknown.

Study results and limitations: As a rule, naive subsets had a larger estimated richness than memory subsets.

Only CD45RO-negative cells positively selected for CCR7 counted as naive CD8 cells, so terminally differentiated effector memory CD45RA+ cells were excluded. The chain joins TRBV9 to TRBJ1-4; possibly TRBD1 for D (6 bases). The sample consisted of naive CD8+ T cells sorted from blood. The receptor was derived from a woman aged 25 to 39 in good health. The CDR3 DNA sequence: TGTGCCAGCAGCGTAGGGGGGGGCACTAATGAAAAACTGTTTTTT. It codes for CASSVGGGTNEKLFF.